Detailed here is one T cell receptor beta chain. The sample belongs to a study of blood T cell repertoires in COVID-19. About the research overall: Italy, Spain and the United States were the sources of the convalescent and acute COVID-19 samples. PBMCs, B-cell-depleted T cells, or T cells were the source of the cDNA or gDNA that made up the material.

Trimming took 4 bases from V and 3 from J, leaving 18 bases between them. This CDR3 is built from 16 residues. The germline CDR1 and CDR2 sequences are SNHLY and FYNNEI. In the original processing: Amplification of reference gene primers provided the estimated nucleated cell counts. Measured with immunoSEQ multiplex PCR; TCRdb has only the in-frame clones, and not every one. The V and J calls and clone size were taken over from that table, and D and trimming were inferred from the DNA. Altogether about 190,000 clones are present, about nine tenths being singletons, with the ten largest covering 6.5% to 8.5%.

V and J are TRBV2 and TRBJ1-1, with D maybe TRBD1 (6 bases). The sample consisted of peripheral blood. This clonotype was obtained from a man between 40 and 49 years old with acute or convalescent COVID-19. The CDR3 region has the DNA TGTGCCAGCAGTGGGTCGGCGGTTTCAGGGGACACTGAAGCTTTCTTT. It is translated as CASSGSAVSGDTEAFF.